Each of the 21 T cell receptor beta chains below was sequenced from the same sample in a study of blood T cell repertoires in COVID-19. Only in-frame clones appear in the TCRdb table, and some are missing; sequencing was by immunoSEQ multiplex PCR. The sample lists about 310,000 clones; 87% were seen once. The sample comprised peripheral blood. Source of these receptors: a man aged 45 to 65 with active or convalescent COVID-19.

This clone was observed a handful of times. The V gene is TRBV28, the J gene TRBJ1-5, with D hard to call. The CDR3 consists of 14 residues. V lost 7 bases and J lost 2, with 12 bases in between. The germline gives CDR1 MDHEN, CDR2 SYDVKM. The CDR3 sequence is CASTSGSGNQPQHF. DNA of the CDR3: TGTGCCAGCACCTCCGGGTCCGGCAATCAGCCCCAGCATTTT. Filled out from reference TRBV28 and TRBJ1-5, the complete variable domain reads DVKVTQSSRYLVKRTGEKVFLECVQDMDHENMFWYRQDPGLGLRLIYFSYDVKMKEKGDIPEGYSVSREKKERFSLILESASTNQTSMYLCASTSGSGNQPQHFGDGTRLSIL.

The chain employs TRBV7-9 and TRBJ1-6, with 7 bases identical to TRBD1. Germline V gene data show CDR1 as SEHNR and CDR2 as FQNEAQ (reference sequence). The CDR3 runs 16 residues. With V trimmed by 4 bases and J by 7 bases, 10 bases remained unmatched. As DNA, the CDR3 is TGTGCCAGCAGCTCGAACCGGGACAGTCTAAATTCACCCCTCCACTTT. Its translation is CASSSNRDSLNSPLHF.

This chain joins TRBV28 and TRBJ2-7; 8 positions agree with TRBD2. CDR3 length equals 15 residues. J was trimmed by 2 bases and V by 4 bases; bases with no gene match: 7. Germline CDR1 and CDR2: MDHEN and SYDVKM. For the CDR3, the DNA is TGTGCCAGCAGTTACTCTCGGGAGGGTACCTACGAGCAGTACTTC. Protein sequence: CASSYSREGTYEQYF. Supplemented by reference TRBV28 and TRBJ2-7, the full variable domain reads DVKVTQSSRYLVKRTGEKVFLECVQDMDHENMFWYRQDPGLGLRLIYFSYDVKMKEKGDIPEGYSVSREKKERFSLILESASTNQTSMYLCASSYSREGTYEQYFGPGTRLTVT.

V is TRBV5-1 and J is TRBJ1-4, with TRBD1 as a possible D gene (5 bases). The CDR3 is 15 amino acids. V lost 3 bases and J lost 4, with 13 bases in between. Germline lookup yields CDR1 SGHRS and CDR2 YFSETQ. This CDR3 is CASSSGEPGNEKLFF. CDR3 in DNA: TGCGCCAGCAGCTCGGGGGAGCCTGGTAATGAAAAACTGTTTTTT.

This chain uses TRBV5-1 with TRBJ2-7, with TRBD2 identical over 10 bases. Germline V CDR1 and CDR2: SGHRS, YFSETQ. The ends lost 0 bases at V and 2 bases at J; junction bases unmatched: 5. CDR3 length equals 16 residues. The CDR3 sequence: CASSLVTSGLPYEQYF. CDR3 DNA sequence: TGCGCCAGCAGCTTGGTGACTAGCGGGCTCCCCTACGAGCAGTACTTC.

This clone was picked up one time. The gene calls are TRBV29-1 and TRBJ1-2, with 10 bases lining up with TRBD1. Germline V gene sequence: CDR1 SQVTM, CDR2 ANQGSEA. Trimming cost V 3 bases and J 9 bases; bases outside gene matches: 4. The CDR3 is made up of 12 amino acids. CDR3 in amino acids: CSVEGQGLSYTF. As DNA, the CDR3 is TGCAGCGTTGAGGGACAGGGGTTGAGCTACACCTTC.

The CDR3 region is CASRPPVRLASTDTQYF. CDR3 DNA sequence: TGTGCCAGCCGGCCACCGGTGAGGCTAGCTAGCACAGATACGCAGTATTTT. The V gene is TRBV9, the J gene TRBJ2-3, with D perhaps matching TRBD2 (5 bases). This CDR3 spans 17 amino acids. The V gene lost 7 bases and the J gene lost 0 bases, with 21 bases spanning the gap. CDR1 SGDLS and CDR2 YYNGEE come from the germline V gene.

This chain links TRBV11-3 with TRBJ2-1; 12 positions agree with TRBD2. The CDR3 extends over 16 amino acids. Germline CDR1 SGHNT, CDR2 YENEEA. The V gene end was trimmed by 4 bases and the J gene end by 8 bases; junction bases not matched to a gene: 9. The CDR3 region is CASSSLPSGRAYEQFF. CDR3 DNA sequence: TGTGCCAGCAGCTCCCTCCCTAGCGGGAGGGCCTATGAGCAGTTCTTC.

The gene calls are TRBV7-9 and TRBJ2-1; TRBD2 matches 10 bases. Looked up from germline, CDR1 is SEHNR and CDR2 is FQNEAQ (reference sequence). CDR3 length equals 15 residues. The ends lost 7 bases at V and 7 bases at J; junction bases unmatched: 10. CDR3 DNA sequence: TGTGCCAGCATTATCAGCGGGAGGGCCCAGAATGAGCAGTTCTTC. It codes for CASIISGRAQNEQFF.

This clone was picked up a small number of times. V usage is TRBV27 and J usage is TRBJ2-7; perhaps TRBD2 as D (5 bases). V lost 5 bases, J lost 5 bases, and 13 bases lay in between. The germline gives CDR1 MNHEY, CDR2 SMNVEV (reference sequence). The CDR3 is made up of 13 amino acids. The CDR3 sequence is CASSPHSSDEQYF. In nucleotides, the CDR3 is TGTGCCAGCAGTCCACACAGTAGCGACGAGCAGTACTTC.

The chain recombines TRBV18 with TRBJ1-5; D is ambiguous. The V gene's germline CDR1 is KGHSH and CDR2 LQKENI. V lost 1 base to trimming and J lost 5 bases, with 6 bases between them. This CDR3 is built from 13 residues. CDR3 sequence (DNA): TGTGCCAGCTCACCACTAGGAGATCAGCCCCAGCATTTT. This sequence encodes CASSPLGDQPQHF.

CDR3 nucleotide sequence: TGTGCCAGCAGTGCCGGGACAGTCCTTGGCTACACCTTC. Amino acids: CASSAGTVLGYTF. The chain combines TRBV2 with TRBJ1-2; 7 bases line up with TRBD1. CDR3 length: 13 amino acids. The ends lost 4 bases at V and 7 bases at J; junction bases unmatched: 6. Germline V lookup: CDR1 SNHLY, CDR2 FYNNEI.

In DNA, the CDR3 is TGTGCCAGCAGTTTCACAGGGGATGGCTACACCTTC. The encoded protein is CASSFTGDGYTF. The chain carries TRBV6-5 and TRBJ1-2, with 7 bases aligning to TRBD1. With 4 bases clipped from V and 6 bases from J, the junction kept 2 bases outside the gene matches. The germline V gene has CDR1 MNHEY and CDR2 SVGAGI. The CDR3 has 12 amino acids.

This chain links TRBV7-3 with TRBJ2-3, with D perhaps matching TRBD2 (5 bases). CDR1 and CDR2 from the germline V gene are SGHTA and FQGTGA. The length of the CDR3 is 14 residues. Trimming shortened V by 3 bases and J by 2 bases, and 9 bases separated the two germline ends. CDR3 amino acids: CASSFTRDTDTQYF. The CDR3 nucleotides read TGTGCCAGCAGCTTTACTAGAGACACAGATACGCAGTATTTT.

This sequence joins TRBV19 and TRBJ1-5; D perhaps matches TRBD1 (6 bases). V lost 6 bases, J lost 5 bases, and 14 bases lay in between. The CDR3 is made up of 14 amino acids. Germline loops: CDR1 LNHDA, CDR2 SQIVND (reference sequence). The CDR3 sequence is CASSDRPLDQPQHF. CDR3 coding DNA: TGTGCCAGTAGCGACAGGCCTCTGGATCAGCCCCAGCATTTT.

The chain is built from TRBV9 and TRBJ2-2, with 7 nucleotides matching TRBD2. Unmatched junction bases numbered 5, after V lost 0 bases and J lost 9 bases. Germline V CDR1 and CDR2: SGDLS, YYNGEE. CDR3 length equals 14 residues. This chain's CDR3 is CASSVEWEGRELFF. CDR3 DNA sequence: TGTGCCAGCAGCGTAGAGTGGGAGGGGAGGGAGCTGTTTTTT. The full variable domain, rest sourced from reference TRBV9 and TRBJ2-2, is DSGVTQTPKHLITATGQRVTLRCSPRSGDLSVYWYQQSLDQGLQFLIQYYNGEERAKGNILERFSAQQFPDLHSELNLSSLELGDSALYFCASSVEWEGRELFFGEGSRLTVL.

The chain couples TRBV9 to TRBJ2-5; 8 nucleotides match TRBD1. J was trimmed by 3 bases and V by 0 bases; bases with no gene match: 4. CDR1 is SGDLS, CDR2 YYNGEE, per germline. The CDR3 length is 15 residues. The CDR3 sequence: CASSVEGQGEETQYF. DNA of the CDR3: TGTGCCAGCAGCGTAGAAGGACAGGGAGAAGAGACCCAGTACTTC. The variable domain in full, completed from reference TRBV9 and TRBJ2-5, reads DSGVTQTPKHLITATGQRVTLRCSPRSGDLSVYWYQQSLDQGLQFLIQYYNGEERAKGNILERFSAQQFPDLHSELNLSSLELGDSALYFCASSVEGQGEETQYFGPGTRLLVL.

The chain employs TRBV7-8 and TRBJ1-3; D perhaps matches TRBD1 (6 bases). Germline V gives CDR1 SGHVS, CDR2 FQNEAQ. The CDR3 extends over 16 amino acids. Trimming took 1 base from V and 4 from J, leaving 14 bases between them. CDR3 coding DNA: TGTGCCAGCAGCTTAGGGCTGGGGGCTACGGGAAACACCATATATTTT. Its protein product is CASSLGLGATGNTIYF.

V and J are TRBV18 and TRBJ2-1; D perhaps matches TRBD1 (6 bases). This CDR3 region has 16 residues. Trimming stripped 3 bases from V and 2 bases from J, with 14 bases between. CDR1 and CDR2 from the germline V gene are KGHSH and LQKENI. The CDR3 sequence: CASSPRTGSTYNEQFF. In DNA form, the CDR3 reads TGTGCCAGCTCACCCCGAACAGGGTCTACCTACAATGAGCAGTTCTTC. The complete variable domain, with remaining parts taken from reference TRBV18 and TRBJ2-1, reads NAGVMQNPRHLVRRRGQEARLRCSPMKGHSHVYWYRQLPEEGLKFMVYLQKENIIDESGMPKERFSAEFPKEGPSILRIQQVVRGDSAAYFCASSPRTGSTYNEQFFGPGTRLTVL.

This rearrangement joins TRBV24-1 to TRBJ2-3; possibly TRBD1 for D (5 bases). V was shortened by 0 bases and J by 0 bases, with 6 bases between the two germline ends. Germline lookup yields CDR1 KGHDR and CDR2 SFDVKD. The CDR3 is made up of 15 amino acids. CDR3 sequence (DNA): TGTGCCACCAGTGATTTGAAGGGGAGCACAGATACGCAGTATTTT. Its translation: CATSDLKGSTDTQYF.

The rearrangement joins TRBV6-2 or TRBV6-3 to TRBJ2-3; the D is unclear. This CDR3 has 12 amino acids. Germline V lookup: CDR1 MNHEY, CDR2 SVGEGT. Trimming removed 0 bases at V and 7 bases at J, with 5 bases between. DNA for the CDR3: TGTGCCAGCAGTTACTCCGGGTATACGCAGTATTTT. As protein: CASSYSGYTQYF.